This TCR beta chain originates from a study of cytomegalovirus exposure and HLA in healthy donors. The PCR contained 60 Vbeta and 13 Jbeta primers. Profiled with immunoSEQ multiplex PCR; TCRdb holds only in-frame clones, not every one. The sample consists of approximately 100,000 clones, under 80% of them appearing once. The V gene lost 0 bases and the J gene lost 6 bases, with 17 bases spanning the gap. Germline V gene lookup returns CDR1 SGHNT and CDR2 YYREEE (reference sequence). This CDR3 has 16 amino acids. There are a few counts of this clone. J is TRBJ2-3 and V is TRBV5-4, with D perhaps matching TRBD1 (5 bases). Sequenced material: PBMCs. This receptor was obtained from a man between 60 and 75 years old in good health and CMV-seronegative. CDR3 sequence (DNA): TGTGCCAGCAGCTTGGTGGCAGGGCGTTCGGCGGATACGCAGTATTTT. Protein product: CASSLVAGRSADTQYF. Filled out from reference TRBV5-4 and TRBJ2-3, the complete variable domain reads ETGVTQSPTHLIKTRGQQVTLRCSSQSGHNTVSWYQQALGQGPQFIFQYYREEENGRGNFPPRFSGLQFPNYSSELNVNALELDDSALYLCASSLVAGRSADTQYFGPGTRLTVL.